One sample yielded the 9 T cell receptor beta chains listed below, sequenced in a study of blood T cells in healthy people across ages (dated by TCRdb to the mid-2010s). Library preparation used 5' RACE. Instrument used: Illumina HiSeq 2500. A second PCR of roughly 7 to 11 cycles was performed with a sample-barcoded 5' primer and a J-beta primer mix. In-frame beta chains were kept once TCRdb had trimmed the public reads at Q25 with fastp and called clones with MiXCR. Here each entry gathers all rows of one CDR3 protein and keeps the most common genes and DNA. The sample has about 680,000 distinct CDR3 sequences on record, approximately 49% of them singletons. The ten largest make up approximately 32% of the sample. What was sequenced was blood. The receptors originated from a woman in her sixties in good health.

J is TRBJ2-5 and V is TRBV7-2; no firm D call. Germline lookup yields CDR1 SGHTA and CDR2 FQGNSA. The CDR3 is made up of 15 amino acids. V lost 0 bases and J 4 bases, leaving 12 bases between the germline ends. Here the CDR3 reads CASSLAGFSTETQYF. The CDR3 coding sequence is TGTGCCAGCAGCTTAGCAGGTTTTAGTACAGAGACCCAGTACTTC.

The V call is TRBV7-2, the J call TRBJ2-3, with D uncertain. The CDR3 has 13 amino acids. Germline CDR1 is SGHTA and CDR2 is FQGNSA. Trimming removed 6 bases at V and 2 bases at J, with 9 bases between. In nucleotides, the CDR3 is TGTGCCAGCAGGCCCGGGCCCACAGATACGCAGTATTTT. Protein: CASRPGPTDTQYF.

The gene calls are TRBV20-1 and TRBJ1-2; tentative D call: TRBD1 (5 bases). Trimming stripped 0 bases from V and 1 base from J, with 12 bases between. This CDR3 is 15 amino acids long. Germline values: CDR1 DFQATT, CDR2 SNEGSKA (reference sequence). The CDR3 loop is CSARDTSGINYGYTF. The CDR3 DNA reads TGCAGTGCTAGAGATACGTCAGGGATTAACTATGGCTACACCTTC.

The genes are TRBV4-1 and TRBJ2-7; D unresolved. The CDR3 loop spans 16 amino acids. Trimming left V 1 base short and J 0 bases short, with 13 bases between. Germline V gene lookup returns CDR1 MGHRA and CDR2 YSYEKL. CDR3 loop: CASSQGLGSSSYEQYF. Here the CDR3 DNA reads TGCGCCAGCAGCCAAGGACTGGGCTCGAGCTCCTACGAGCAGTACTTC.

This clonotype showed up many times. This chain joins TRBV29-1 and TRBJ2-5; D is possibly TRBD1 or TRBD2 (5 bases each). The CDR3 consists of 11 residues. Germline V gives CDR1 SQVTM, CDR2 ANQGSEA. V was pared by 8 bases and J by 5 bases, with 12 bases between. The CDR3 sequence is CSPRWGETQYF. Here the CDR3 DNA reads TGCAGCCCACGTTGGGGGGAGACCCAGTACTTC.

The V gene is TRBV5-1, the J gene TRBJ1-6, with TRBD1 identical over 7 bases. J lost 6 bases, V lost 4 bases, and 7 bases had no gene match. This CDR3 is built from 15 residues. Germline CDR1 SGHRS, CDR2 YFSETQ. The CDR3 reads CASSAGTASNSPLHF. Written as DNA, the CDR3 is TGCGCCAGCAGCGCTGGGACAGCTTCTAATTCACCCCTCCACTTT.

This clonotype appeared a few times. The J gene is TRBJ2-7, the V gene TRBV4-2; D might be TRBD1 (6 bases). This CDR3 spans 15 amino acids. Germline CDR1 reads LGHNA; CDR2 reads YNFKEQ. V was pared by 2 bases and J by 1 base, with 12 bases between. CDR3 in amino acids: CASSQSRQESYEQYF. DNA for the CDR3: TGTGCCAGCAGCCAATCCCGACAGGAGTCCTACGAGCAGTACTTC.

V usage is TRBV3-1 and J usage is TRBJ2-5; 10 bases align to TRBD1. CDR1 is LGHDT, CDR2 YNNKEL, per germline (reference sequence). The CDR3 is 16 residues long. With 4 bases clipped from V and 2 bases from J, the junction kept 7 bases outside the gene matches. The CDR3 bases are TGTGCCAGCAGCCCACAGCCGGGACAGGGGCAAGAGACCCAGTACTTC. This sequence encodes CASSPQPGQGQETQYF.

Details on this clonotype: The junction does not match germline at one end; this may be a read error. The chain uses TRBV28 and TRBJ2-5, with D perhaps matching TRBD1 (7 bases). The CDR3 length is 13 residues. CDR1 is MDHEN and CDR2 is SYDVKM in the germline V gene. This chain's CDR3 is CGSKETGIREQYF. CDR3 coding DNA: TGTGGCAGCAAGGAGACAGGGATACGGGAGCAGTACTTC.